The rows below give T cell receptor beta chains drawn from one sample of a study of breast tumors, draining lymph nodes, adjacent tissues. TCRdb reprocessed the multiplex PCR reads with MiXCR, giving one entry per CDR3 protein. The sample contains around 66,000 distinct CDR3 sequences, 43% of which appear only once. Sequencing was performed on breast tumor tissue. The receptors were sampled from a female donor with breast cancer. Some clones in this sample may be carry-over from other donors' samples. The CDR3 runs from the conserved cysteine through the conserved F or W. The D gene is left open where the match is weak. Clone size is stated in some rows and not others, as once, few, many or a class when expanded.

j_call d_call clone_size v_call cdr3_nt cdr3_aa
TRBJ1-2 . many TRBV20-1 TGCAGTTCCCCAACCCGAGGGGGAACCTATGGCTACACCTTC CSSPTRGGTYGYTF
TRBJ1-2 TRBD1 many TRBV7-8 TGTGCCAGCAGCCCCAGGACAGGGGTTAACTATGGCTACCCCTTC CASSPRTGVNYGYPF
TRBJ2-1 TRBD2 many TRBV2 TGCGTGACTAGCGGGGGGACCCAGTCGAGGGGCGGGTCCTACAATGAGCAGTTCTTC CVTSGGTQSRGGSYNEQFF
TRBJ1-1 TRBD1 few TRBV12-3/TRBV12-4 TGTGCCAGCAGTTTAACAGGGGTTTGGGTGAACACTGAAGCTTTCTTT CASSLTGVWVNTEAFF
TRBJ2-1 TRBD2 many TRBV14 TGTGCCAGCAGCCCCACCGGACTAGCGGGATTAGGAGTGAATGAGCAGTTCTTC CASSPTGLAGLGVNEQFF
TRBJ1-2 . many TRBV11-2 TGTGCCAGCAGCCCTACGGGGGGCTCTACGCGTTCTAACTATGGCTACACCTTC CASSPTGGSTRSNYGYTF
TRBJ2-7 . . TRBV11-3 TGTACCACAGGGATTAGGGGAACCTACGAGCAGTACTTC CTTGIRGTYEQYF
TRBJ1-2 TRBD1 few TRBV7-2 TGTGCCAGCAGCATACAGGGGTTTTCGGGCTACACCTTC CASSIQGFSGYTF
TRBJ2-2 . many TRBV6-5 TGTGCCAGCAGTCACTCGAAGTTTTTCCCCGGGGAGCTGTTTTTT CASSHSKFFPGELFF
TRBJ2-7 . many TRBV11-2 TGTGCCAGCATCCATGGAGGGGGGTCCTACGAGCAGTACTTC CASIHGGGSYEQYF
TRBJ2-1 . many TRBV7-2 TGTGCCAGCAGCTTAGTACTAGCAAACTACTACTACTACAATGAGCAGTTCTTC CASSLVLANYYYYNEQFF
TRBJ2-3 . . TRBV19 TGTGCCAGTAGTCGCGGGGGCAGCACAGATATGCAGTATTTT CASSRGGSTDMQYF
TRBJ1-6 . many TRBV3-1 TGTGCCAGCAGCCCCCCACGGGGATTCGGGAATTCACCCCTCCACTTT CASSPPRGFGNSPLHF
TRBJ1-1 . . TRBV2 TGTGCCAGCAGTGAAGGGGGAGCGCTGAACACTGAAGCTTTCTTT CASSEGGALNTEAFF
TRBJ2-3 . . TRBV11-2 TGTGCCAGCAGCTTAGACCTGGGGACGGCGCAGTATTTT CASSLDLGTAQYF